The text below deals with one TCR beta chain. The source of the sample is a study of blood T cell repertoires in COVID-19. The length of the CDR3 is 16 residues. Trimming took 3 bases from V and 1 from J, leaving 18 bases between them. Germline CDR1 reads SQVTM; CDR2 reads ANQGSEA. TCRdb keeps only in-frame clones here, not all; method: immunoSEQ multiplex PCR. The sample shows about 210,000 clones, 80% to 85% of them seen only once. This clonotype was sampled from a woman of 80 years or more with COVID-19, enrolled during active disease. Material: peripheral blood. The chain joins TRBV29-1 to TRBJ2-5, with a weak D call TRBD1 (7 bases). This CDR3 reads CSVEEGYRGGQETQYF. The CDR3 nucleotides read TGCAGCGTTGAGGAAGGATACAGGGGAGGCCAAGAGACCCAGTACTTC.